This TCR beta chain was found in a study of cytomegalovirus exposure and HLA in healthy donors. Sequencing used immunoSEQ multiplex PCR; TCRdb keeps in-frame clones, though not all of them. The profile shows 80,000 to 95,000 clones, approximately 96% of them singletons. Deletions cut 1 base from V and 3 bases from J, with 12 bases between. In germline, CDR1 is WSHSY, CDR2 SAAADI. This CDR3 contains 16 residues. This TCR was recovered from a woman aged 18-29 years in good health and CMV-seronegative. The chain combines TRBV10-2 with TRBJ2-2, with D possibly TRBD2 on 6 matching bases. The sequencing input was PBMCs. This CDR3 reads CASSEFARDYTGELFF. The CDR3 nucleotides are TGCGCCAGCAGTGAGTTTGCGCGGGACTACACCGGGGAGCTGTTTTTT.